This record covers a single T cell receptor beta chain. The germline V gene has CDR1 SGHDN and CDR2 FVKESK. Unmatched junction bases numbered 7, after V lost 1 base and J lost 6 bases. The CDR3 runs 15 residues. Stated time point: peripheral blood 6 weeks after treatment start. These data belong to a study of PD-L1 blockade in urothelial cancer. Assay: immunoSEQ multiplex PCR; the TCRdb copy retains only in-frame clones and omits some. This table holds around 50,000 clones, 70% to 85% found once. The material sequenced was PBMCs, taken around atezolizumab (anti-PD-L1) treatment. This TCR derives from a man aged 45-65 years with urothelial cancer. V is TRBV14 and J is TRBJ1-1; 8 bases agree with TRBD1. The CDR3 here is CASSQVAGGTAEAFF. CDR3 DNA sequence: TGTGCCAGCAGCCAAGTCGCAGGGGGCACAGCTGAAGCTTTCTTT.